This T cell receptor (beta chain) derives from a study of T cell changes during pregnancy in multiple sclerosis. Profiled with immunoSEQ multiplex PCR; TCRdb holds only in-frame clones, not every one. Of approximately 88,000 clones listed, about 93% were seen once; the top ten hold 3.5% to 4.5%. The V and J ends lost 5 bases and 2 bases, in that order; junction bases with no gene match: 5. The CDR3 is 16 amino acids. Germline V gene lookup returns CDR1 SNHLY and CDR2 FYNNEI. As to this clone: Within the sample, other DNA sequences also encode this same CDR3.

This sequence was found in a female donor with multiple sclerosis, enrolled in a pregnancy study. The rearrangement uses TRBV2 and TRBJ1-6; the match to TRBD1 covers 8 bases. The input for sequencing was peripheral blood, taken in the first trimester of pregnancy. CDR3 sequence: CASSPDRGAYNSPLHF. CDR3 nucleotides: TGTGCCAGCAGTCCCGACAGGGGCGCCTATAATTCACCCCTCCACTTT. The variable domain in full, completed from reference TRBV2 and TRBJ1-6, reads EPEVTQTPSHQVTQMGQEVILRCVPISNHLYFYWYRQILGQKVEFLVSFYNNEISEKSEIFDDQFSVERPDGSNFTLKIRSTKLEDSAMYFCASSPDRGAYNSPLHFGNGTRLTVT.